The 10 T cell receptor beta chains below all came from one sample that was sequenced in a study of shared T cell receptors in the human thymus. Assay used: immunoSEQ multiplex PCR; TCRdb lists only in-frame clones, some missing. The repertoire holds approximately 760,000 clones, roughly 85% seen once, with about 0.0098% in the top ten. These data were likewise used in another study, on human thymus T cells.

The sequencing sample was made of thymocytes. Receptors were obtained from a girl in the first two years of life with a congenital heart defect.

This clone occurred once. This chain joins TRBV2 and TRBJ1-6; 11 bases are a match to TRBD1. Germline CDR1 is SNHLY and CDR2 is FYNNEI. After removal of 5 bases from V and 8 bases from J, the junction contained 2 bases not matched to a gene. This CDR3 has 14 residues. CDR3 DNA: TGTGCCAGCAGTCGGGACAGGGGGTATTCACCCCTCCACTTT. Its translation: CASSRDRGYSPLHF.

The chain joins TRBV15 to TRBJ1-2, with D possibly matching TRBD1 (5 bases). From germline, CDR1 is LNHNV and CDR2 YYDKDF (reference sequence). Deletions cut 0 bases from V and 0 bases from J, with 8 bases between. The CDR3 length is 15 residues. The CDR3: CATSRETDANYGYTF. As DNA, the CDR3 is TGTGCCACCAGCAGAGAGACAGACGCTAACTATGGCTACACCTTC. Variable domain in full (rest from reference TRBV15 and TRBJ1-2): DAMVIQNPRYQVTQFGKPVTLSCSQTLNHNVMYWYQQKSSQAPKLLFHYYDKDFNNEADTPDNFQSRRPNTSFCFLDIRSPGLGDTAMYLCATSRETDANYGYTFGSGTRLTVV.

This chain links TRBV6-5 with TRBJ1-2; 7 bases agree with TRBD1. V shed 5 bases, J shed 5 bases, and the junction held 11 bases outside the gene matches. The CDR3 is 15 amino acids. Germline CDR1 reads MNHEY; CDR2 reads SVGAGI. Written as DNA, the CDR3 is TGTGCCAGCAGTCAGCGACATACAGGGGCATATGGCTACACCTTC. Its protein product is CASSQRHTGAYGYTF.

This chain links TRBV2 with TRBJ2-2; unclear D gene. CDR1 is SNHLY and CDR2 is FYNNEI in the germline V gene. There are 16 residues in the CDR3. V lost 7 bases to trimming and J lost 4 bases, with 19 bases between them. CDR3 DNA sequence: TGTGCCAGCATCCCAGTCCGCCTAGTTTCCACCGGGGAGCTGTTTTTT. This sequence encodes CASIPVRLVSTGELFF.

Regarding this clone: At the DNA level, this CDR3 is encoded by other sequences in the same sample as well. The chain joins TRBV4-1 to TRBJ2-7; 8 bases are a match to TRBD1. CDR1 is MGHRA and CDR2 is YSYEKL in the germline V gene. V was pared by 3 bases and J by 2 bases, with 9 bases of the junction left unmatched. This CDR3 is 16 amino acids long. CDR3 DNA sequence: TGCGCCAGCAGCCACCAAGGACAGGGATATACCTACGAGCAGTACTTC. Its protein product is CASSHQGQGYTYEQYF.

J is TRBJ2-7 and V is TRBV6-1; possibly TRBD1 for D (7 bases). CDR3 length: 18 amino acids. CDR1 MNHNS and CDR2 SASEGT come from the germline V gene. V dropped 4 bases and J dropped 0 bases, with 22 bases sitting between them. CDR3 loop: CASSVGVQGRRSSYEQYF. The CDR3 DNA sequence: TGTGCCAGCAGTGTGGGGGTACAGGGGAGGCGTAGCTCCTACGAGCAGTACTTC.

The rearrangement joins TRBV19 to TRBJ1-1, with no clear D. This CDR3 has 13 amino acids. Trimming removed 1 base at V and 2 bases at J, with 5 bases between. The germline CDR1 and CDR2 sequences are LNHDA and SQIVND (reference sequence). DNA of the CDR3: TGTGCCAGTAGTATAGTCAGAAACACTGAAGCTTTCTTT. Protein sequence: CASSIVRNTEAFF.

J is TRBJ2-2 and V is TRBV7-9, with D possibly matching TRBD1 (6 bases). The germline CDR1 and CDR2 sequences are SEHNR and FQNEAQ (reference sequence). V gave up 4 bases and J gave up 8 bases, with 23 bases separating them. The CDR3 runs to 17 residues. In DNA form, the CDR3 reads TGTGCCAGCAGCTGCCTAACAGGGTCCTTTAGGTCGGGGGAGCTGTTTTTT. Residues: CASSCLTGSFRSGELFF.

V usage is TRBV7-6 and J usage is TRBJ2-7, with a weak D call TRBD1 (6 bases). The CDR3 is 15 residues long. CDR1 SGHVS and CDR2 FNYEAQ come from the germline V gene. Trimming took off 7 bases at V and 4 bases at J, with 20 bases between the two ends. The CDR3 loop is CASIPGESGPYEQYF. CDR3 DNA: TGTGCCAGCATACCAGGGGAATCGGGCCCTTACGAGCAGTACTTC.

The chain carries TRBV5-4 and TRBJ2-1; 9 nucleotides agree with TRBD2. Germline V lookup: CDR1 SGHNT, CDR2 YYREEE (reference sequence). Germline trimming cut 4 bases from V and 4 bases from J; bases unmatched to any gene: 6. There are 15 residues in the CDR3. CDR3 nucleotide sequence: TGTGCCAGCAGCGGCGGGGGGGTTGTTTACAATGAGCAGTTCTTC. Translation: CASSGGGVVYNEQFF.